This TCR beta chain derives from a study of T cell responses to AZD1222 COVID-19 vaccine (dated by TCRdb to about 2021). Background on the whole study: AZD1222 recipients with second doses at about 4 weeks or about 12 weeks were pooled, because spike-specific TCR depth and breadth did not differ between schedules. A total of just over 230 trial participants underwent TCR sequencing, of whom about 200 had received two doses of AZD1222 and some 25 had received two doses of the MenACWY control vaccine. Trial participants were enrolled into age subgroups of 18-55, 56-69 and 70-plus years, which contained roughly 140, 27 and 60 TCR-sequenced participants, respectively.

The CDR3 regions of human TCRbeta chains were analyzed by immunosequencing. For the original study's pipeline: TCRs in the repertoires were matched against a reference library of SARS-CoV-2-specific TCRs that had been generated with the MIRA antigen-specificity platform. Breadth meant the fraction of unique TCRs that were SARS-CoV-2-associated, whereas depth meant the fraction of total T cells that were SARS-CoV-2-associated. Using the MIRA data, each spike-specific TCR was mapped to the spike region that the TCR reacts to and placed in a CD4 or CD8 class. Log10-transformed breadth and depth values were compared by one-way ANOVA with Sidak's multiple comparisons tests. Not all clones reach the TCRdb copy of this immuneACCESS table, which keeps in-frame sequences only. Checked studies attribute under half of the gap to unresolved V genes and leave the rest unexplained. V and J calls and clone size are given by that table; D and trimming were obtained from the DNA. The sample table lists about 150,000 clones, roughly 91% of them with a count of one. The top ten clones comprise more than 1.2% of the sample.

Read against the paper, the sample's time point label means: baseline before first vaccination. Vaccinee samples were obtained from the UK trials COV001 and COV002, which included a single-blind randomized controlled phase 2/3 trial of AZD1222 (ChAdOx1 nCoV-19) in healthy adults. For TCRbeta chain sequencing, PBMC samples were collected from trial participants at day 0 and at day 28 after the second dose. CDR1 MNHEY and CDR2 SVGEGT are derived from the germline V gene. V and J are truncated by 3 bases and 7 bases respectively, leaving an intervening sequence of 16 bases. The CDR3 goes from the cysteine to the phenylalanine over 14 residues. Of all the DNA, just the CDR3 is kept, 42 bases in frame from base 1. Note on this clone: The target of this receptor is not known. No base quality values were provided; no much bigger clone lies one nucleotide off.

Summary of the overall study and its limitations: No day 14 peak-response samples were available, so repertoires were characterized only after the peak T cell response. Reportedly, almost half of the unique spike-specific TCRs recognized epitopes lying outside the regions that are mutated in the B.1.351 and B.1.1.7 variants. Vaccine-associated CD4 TCRs spanned the whole spike protein, with dominant responses in regions 160-218 and 743-854. After two AZD1222 doses, spike-specific TCR breadth and depth were significantly higher than at day 0 and than in MenACWY recipients. The 56-69-year group was small, and its depth increase did not reach significance, likely because of low power. Participants were mostly white British, with more females than males. The authors suggested clonal diversity may have been underestimated. Only five or six AZD1222 recipients were SARS-CoV-2 seropositive at baseline, limiting conclusions about previously exposed vaccinees.

The chain couples TRBV6-2 or TRBV6-3 to TRBJ2-7, with the identity of the D gene unclear. The sequencing used peripheral blood, collected on day 0 of AZD1222 vaccination. This TCR came from an adult in good health. The DNA reads as follows: TGTGCCAGCAGTTATTACGCCGATCTTTTAGAGCAGTACTTC. This encodes CASSYYADLLEQYF.